A single sample is the source of the 27 T cell receptor beta chains below, sequenced in a study of blood T cell repertoires in COVID-19. The repertoire was sequenced with immunoSEQ multiplex PCR; TCRdb's copy has only in-frame clones and lacks some. Here the sample spans around 170,000 clones, approximately 81% being singletons. The material sequenced was peripheral blood. These receptors all come from a man between 18 and 35 years old with active or convalescent COVID-19.

The chain uses TRBV19 and TRBJ1-1, with no clear D. V lost 3 bases and J lost 3, with 8 bases in between. This CDR3 spans 13 amino acids. Germline lookup yields CDR1 LNHDA and CDR2 SQIVND (reference sequence). CDR3 loop: CASSITADTEAFF. CDR3 in DNA: TGTGCCAGTAGTATCACAGCGGACACTGAAGCTTTCTTT.

The chain has TRBV10-1 and TRBJ2-7, with TRBD1 identical over 7 bases. Germline CDR1 WNHNN, CDR2 SYGVQD (reference sequence). The CDR3 length is 13 residues. The junction had 0 bases not matched to a gene; V was cut back by 2 bases and J by 2 bases. CDR3 protein: CASSEGTAYEQYF. The CDR3 coding sequence is TGCGCCAGCAGTGAGGGGACAGCCTACGAGCAGTACTTC.

This rearrangement joins TRBV2 to TRBJ1-2; weak D call: TRBD1 (6 bases). Germline V gene lookup returns CDR1 SNHLY and CDR2 FYNNEI. Trimming pared 4 bases from V and 8 bases from J, leaving 20 bases between. The CDR3 spans 15 residues. In DNA, the CDR3 is TGTGCCAGCAGTGTAATCCCGGGACAACCTTGGGGCTACACCTTC. This gives the protein CASSVIPGQPWGYTF.

This chain connects TRBV7-9 to TRBJ2-7; a weak D match, TRBD2 (5 bases). Germline V gene sequence: CDR1 SEHNR, CDR2 FQNEAQ (reference sequence). V gave up 5 bases and J gave up 4 bases, with 18 bases separating them. CDR3 length: 15 amino acids. The CDR3 DNA follows: TGTGCCAGCAGCCCCGGACTGGGAGTGGGATACGAGCAGTACTTC. Protein sequence: CASSPGLGVGYEQYF.

Only one count was recorded for this clone. The chain recombines TRBV2 with TRBJ2-3; 8 bases fit TRBD1. CDR1 is SNHLY and CDR2 is FYNNEI in the germline V gene. With 7 bases clipped from V and 1 base from J, the junction kept 7 bases outside the gene matches. The length of the CDR3 is 15 residues. The CDR3 sequence: CASTEQGAGTDTQYF. Here the CDR3 DNA reads TGTGCCAGCACCGAGCAGGGGGCTGGCACAGATACGCAGTATTTT.

This clone was observed once. This chain connects TRBV9 to TRBJ2-3, with D possibly TRBD1 on 7 matching bases. CDR3 length: 16 amino acids. Trimming took off 7 bases at V and 0 bases at J, with 18 bases between the two ends. Germline CDR1 and CDR2: SGDLS and YYNGEE. CDR3 DNA: TGTGCCAGCGCCAAGGGGGCGGGATGGAGCACAGATACGCAGTATTTT. It codes for CASAKGAGWSTDTQYF.

CDR3 region: CAIPGDRDQPQHF. For the CDR3, the DNA is TGTGCCATCCCGGGGGACAGGGATCAGCCCCAGCATTTT. This rearrangement joins TRBV11-2 to TRBJ1-5, with 9 nucleotides matching TRBD1. Germline V lookup: CDR1 SGHAT, CDR2 FQNNGV. The CDR3 has 13 amino acids. The J segment lost 5 bases and the V segment lost 10 bases, leaving 6 bases of the junction unmatched.

The CDR3 is CASSLNLPGANSPLHF. The CDR3 nucleotides are TGTGCCAGCAGCTTAAACTTGCCAGGGGCTAATTCACCCCTCCACTTT. The chain couples TRBV7-2 to TRBJ1-6, with a tentative D call TRBD1 (6 bases). Per germline, CDR1 SGHTA and CDR2 FQGNSA. The CDR3 is 16 residues long. Trimming took off 2 bases at V and 6 bases at J, with 14 bases between the two ends.

This clone was detected a few times. The chain joins TRBV4-2 to TRBJ1-6; 10 bases align to TRBD1. CDR1 LGHNA and CDR2 YNFKEQ come from the germline V gene. The CDR3 loop spans 15 amino acids. V was pared by 2 bases and J by 9 bases, with 4 bases of the junction left unmatched. CDR3 sequence (DNA): TGTGCCAGCAGCCAACCCGACAGGGGGCTTTCACCCCTCCACTTT. It translates to CASSQPDRGLSPLHF.

This clone was seen a handful of times. This chain links TRBV19 with TRBJ1-1; TRBD1 might be the D (6 bases). Trimming stripped 5 bases from V and 1 base from J, with 11 bases between. The CDR3 runs 14 residues. Germline loops: CDR1 LNHDA, CDR2 SQIVND (reference sequence). The CDR3 nucleotides are TGTGCCAGTAGTCTACAGGGCCGGAACACTGAAGCTTTCTTT. This encodes CASSLQGRNTEAFF.

The chain is built from TRBV7-6 and TRBJ2-2, with 9 bases fitting TRBD1. Germline CDR1 and CDR2: SGHVS and FNYEAQ. V gave up 1 base and J gave up 4 bases; unmatched junction bases: 1. This CDR3 has 15 residues. The CDR3 nucleotides are TGTGCCAGCAGCTTAGACAGGGGGCTCACCGGGGAGCTGTTTTTT. Protein product: CASSLDRGLTGELFF.

The V and J genes are TRBV28 and TRBJ1-5; the D gene is possibly TRBD1 (5 bases). CDR3 size: 14 residues. V was clipped by 2 bases and J by 1 base, with 6 bases between them. The V gene's germline CDR1 is MDHEN and CDR2 SYDVKM. CDR3 protein: CASSLRQSNQPQHF. DNA for the CDR3: TGTGCCAGCAGTTTAAGACAGAGCAATCAGCCCCAGCATTTT.

V usage is TRBV7-2 and J usage is TRBJ2-1; 8 nucleotides line up with TRBD2. V was clipped by 8 bases and J by 4 bases; unmatched bases: 4. The CDR3 is 13 amino acids. The germline V gene encodes CDR1 SGHTA and CDR2 FQGNSA. The CDR3 reads CASRREAYNEQFF. As DNA, the CDR3 is TGTGCCAGCCGGCGGGAGGCTTACAATGAGCAGTTCTTC.

The chain employs TRBV18 and TRBJ2-5; 7 bases line up with TRBD2. V shed 2 bases, J shed 0 bases, and the junction held 6 bases outside the gene matches. This CDR3 contains 16 residues. CDR1 and CDR2 (germline): KGHSH, LQKENI. DNA of the CDR3: TGTGCCAGCTCACCATCGCTAGCGGAGTACCAAGAGACCCAGTACTTC. This codes for CASSPSLAEYQETQYF. The whole variable domain, filled in from reference TRBV18 and TRBJ2-5, reads NAGVMQNPRHLVRRRGQEARLRCSPMKGHSHVYWYRQLPEEGLKFMVYLQKENIIDESGMPKERFSAEFPKEGPSILRIQQVVRGDSAAYFCASSPSLAEYQETQYFGPGTRLLVL.

In its sample, this clone was seen once. The chain recombines TRBV27 with TRBJ1-2, with 7 nucleotides matching TRBD1. In germline, CDR1 is MNHEY, CDR2 SMNVEV (reference sequence). J lost 8 bases, V lost 0 bases, and 6 bases had no gene match. There are 14 residues in the CDR3. The CDR3 coding sequence is TGTGCCAGCAGTTTATCGCAGGGGGGCGCCGGCTACACCTTC. It encodes CASSLSQGGAGYTF.

V usage is TRBV5-6 and J usage is TRBJ1-5; 7 bases fit TRBD1. Germline CDR1 is SGHDT and CDR2 is YYEEEE. V was pared by 1 base and J by 6 bases, with 10 bases of the junction left unmatched. This CDR3 is built from 16 residues. CDR3 loop: CASSLSIKTGLQPQHF. CDR3 DNA sequence: TGTGCCAGCAGCTTGTCTATTAAGACAGGGCTTCAGCCCCAGCATTTT. The full variable domain, with the rest looked up from reference TRBV5-6 and TRBJ1-5, is DAGVTQSPTHLIKTRGQQVTLRCSPKSGHDTVSWYQQALGQGPQFIFQYYEEEERQRGNFPDRFSGHQFPNYSSELNVNALLLGDSALYLCASSLSIKTGLQPQHFGDGTRLSIL.

This sequence joins TRBV7-6 and TRBJ2-7; D is unclear. The CDR3 has 13 amino acids. V was trimmed by 0 bases and J by 2 bases, leaving 5 bases between them. Germline lookup yields CDR1 SGHVS and CDR2 FNYEAQ. CDR3 bases: TGTGCCAGCAGCTTAGCTTCCACCTACGAGCAGTACTTC. Encoded protein: CASSLASTYEQYF.

This chain joins TRBV7-2 and TRBJ2-2, with TRBD1 as a possible D gene (5 bases). Germline values: CDR1 SGHTA, CDR2 FQGNSA. The CDR3 length is 15 residues. Trimming removed 4 bases at V and 0 bases at J, with 9 bases between. CDR3 region: CASSYDSSNTGELFF. The CDR3 DNA reads TGTGCCAGCAGCTACGACAGCTCGAACACCGGGGAGCTGTTTTTT.

The gene calls are TRBV11-2 and TRBJ2-1; no reliable D call. CDR3 length: 14 amino acids. Deletions cut 2 bases from V and 3 bases from J, with 8 bases between. Germline-derived CDR1 and CDR2 are SGHAT and FQNNGV. This CDR3 is CASSLYGGYNEQFF. CDR3 DNA sequence: TGTGCCAGCAGCTTATACGGCGGCTACAATGAGCAGTTCTTC. The whole variable domain, remainder taken from reference TRBV11-2 and TRBJ2-1, is EAGVAQSPRYKIIEKRQSVAFWCNPISGHATLYWYQQILGQGPKLLIQFQNNGVVDDSQLPKDRFSAERLKGVDSTLKIQPAKLEDSAVYLCASSLYGGYNEQFFGPGTRLTVL.

This clone was found once. This chain joins TRBV5-1 and TRBJ1-4; TRBD1 matches 9 bases. Germline V CDR1 and CDR2: SGHRS, YFSETQ. The CDR3 runs 15 residues. V shed 2 bases and J 5 bases; nucleotides not matched to a gene: 4. The CDR3 DNA reads TGCGCCAGCAGCTTAGGGACAGGGAACAATGAAAAACTGTTTTTT. The encoded protein is CASSLGTGNNEKLFF.

The DNA for the CDR3 is TGCGCCAGCAGAGCCGACAGTAATTCACCCCTCCACTTT. Its translation: CASRADSNSPLHF. The chain links TRBV10-1 to TRBJ1-6; D may be TRBD1 (5 bases). Per the germline V gene, CDR1 is WNHNN and CDR2 is SYGVQD (reference sequence). The V end lost 6 bases, the J end lost 6 bases, and 9 bases lay between the germline ends. This CDR3 is 13 amino acids long.

This clone was detected only once. The chain carries TRBV11-2 and TRBJ1-2; TRBD1 agrees at 7 bases. Germline V lookup: CDR1 SGHAT, CDR2 FQNNGV. The CDR3 is 18 residues long. J lost 2 bases, V lost 4 bases, and 16 bases had no gene match. Here the CDR3 DNA reads TGTGCCAGCAGCTCTACACGGGGACAGTTCAGCTCCAACTATGGCTACACCTTC. Residues: CASSSTRGQFSSNYGYTF.

The CDR3 region is CASSPWGQGGYEQYF. In DNA form, the CDR3 reads TGTGCCAGCTCACCATGGGGACAGGGAGGCTACGAGCAGTACTTC. The V gene is TRBV18, the J gene TRBJ2-7, with 9 bases aligning to TRBD1. J lost 3 bases, V lost 2 bases, and 5 bases had no gene match. The germline V gene encodes CDR1 KGHSH and CDR2 LQKENI. This CDR3 has 15 amino acids.

The chain links TRBV4-3 to TRBJ1-2, with 9 bases matching TRBD1. The CDR3 sequence is 14 residues long. The V gene end was trimmed by 4 bases and the J gene end by 7 bases; junction bases not matched to a gene: 7. The germline V gene has CDR1 LGHNA and CDR2 YSLEER. The CDR3 is CASSLRTGAVGYTF. CDR3 bases: TGCGCCAGCAGCCTCCGGACAGGGGCGGTTGGCTACACCTTC.

The rearrangement joins TRBV5-1 to TRBJ2-1; possible D gene TRBD1, 6 bases. CDR1 and CDR2 (germline): SGHRS, YFSETQ. There are 15 residues in the CDR3. V gave up 3 bases and J gave up 6 bases, with 16 bases separating them. CDR3 sequence: CASSSGQSSVNEQFF. The CDR3, as DNA: TGCGCCAGCAGCTCAGGACAGTCCTCTGTCAATGAGCAGTTCTTC. The variable domain in full, with the rest retrieved from reference TRBV5-1 and TRBJ2-1, is KAGVTQTPRYLIKTRGQQVTLSCSPISGHRSVSWYQQTPGQGLQFLFEYFSETQRNKGNFPGRFSGRQFSNSRSEMNVSTLELGDSALYLCASSSGQSSVNEQFFGPGTRLTVL.

This clone was observed a single time. The chain employs TRBV28 and TRBJ2-1; perhaps TRBD2 as D (5 bases). This CDR3 has 12 amino acids. Deletions cut 2 bases from V and 8 bases from J, with 7 bases between. Germline lookup yields CDR1 MDHEN and CDR2 SYDVKM. The CDR3: CASSLRGYEQFF. The CDR3 DNA reads TGTGCCAGCAGTTTAAGAGGGTATGAGCAGTTCTTC.

The chain is built from TRBV6-1 and TRBJ2-1; the match to TRBD1 covers 10 bases. The germline V gene encodes CDR1 MNHNS and CDR2 SASEGT. J gave up 4 bases and V 1 base, and 7 bases lay outside the gene matches. CDR3 length equals 17 residues. CDR3 residues: CASSEGTGGILYNEQFF. CDR3 nucleotides: TGTGCCAGCAGTGAAGGGACAGGGGGAATTCTATACAATGAGCAGTTCTTC.